The sequence of this TCR beta chain was determined in a study of T cells in Graves' hyperthyroidism and ophthalmopathy. The overall study: Specimen type is peripheral blood, collected at initial diagnosis prior to any treatment.

Amplification targeted TCR beta CDR3 regions from RNA transcripts. With the HTBI primer set, the TCR CDR3 went through a first round of RT-PCR. TCRdb used MiXCR to reprocess the multiplex PCR reads, holding one entry per CDR3 protein. In the table there are approximately 600,000 distinct CDR3 sequences, around 21% of which are singletons. There are many counts of this clonotype. Its antigen is currently unknown. Study-wide results and caveats: The model forecast ophthalmopathy, anticipating it by a median approximately 7 months before onset. Blood also contained most expanded thyroid clonotypes above 0.001.

Germline lookup yields CDR1 SGHAT and CDR2 FQNNGV. Trimming at V came to 4 bases and at J to 2 bases, leaving 7 bases not matched to a gene. The CDR3 extends over 17 amino acids. Researchers barred patients who had uncontrolled infection, other autoimmune disease, pregnancy or lactation. This TCR was sampled from a man aged 25-40 years with Graves' ophthalmopathy. V is TRBV11-2 and J is TRBJ2-7; 14 bases fit TRBD2. Sequencing was carried out using blood. CDR3 amino acids: CASSSGTSGRGTYEQYF. CDR3 DNA sequence: TGTGCCAGCAGCTCGGGGACTAGCGGGAGAGGGACCTACGAGCAGTACTTC.